Given below is one TCR beta chain in context. Its specificity is unknown. The length of the CDR3 is 15 residues. The V end was cut by 0 bases, the J end by 3 bases, with 11 bases between. Germline V gives CDR1 SGHNT, CDR2 YYREEE (reference sequence). These data are taken from a study of blood T cells in healthy people across ages. General study results and limits: The study could not conclusively compare naive and antigen-experienced cells, given its unsorted PBMCs.

With a J-beta primer mix and a sample-barcoded 5' primer, a second PCR ran roughly 6 to 12 cycles. Each cDNA molecule carried a tag from a template-switch adaptor that contained 12 random nucleotides. Via MiXCR, TCRdb re-called the 5' RACE reads, giving one row per CDR3 protein. The sample yields 700,000 to 1,000,000 distinct CDR3 sequences, 40% to 50% seen once. Per-sample yields of isolated PBMCs were at least 6.5 million. This chain uses TRBV5-4 with TRBJ2-3; no reliable D call. Sequencing used blood. The TCR originated in a man between 60 and 75 years old in good health. Here the CDR3 reads CASSLALGSTDTQYF. The CDR3, as DNA: TGTGCCAGCAGCTTGGCCCTGGGCTCGACAGATACGCAGTATTTT.